This T cell receptor beta chain is drawn from a study of T cells in Graves' hyperthyroidism and ophthalmopathy. Overall study findings and caveats: Blood shared most expanded thyroid clonotypes above 0.001.

From RNA transcripts, TCR beta CDR3 regions were amplified. Researchers ran a first-round RT-PCR on the TCR CDR3 using the HTBI primer set. TCRdb redid the calling of the multiplex PCR reads with MiXCR, one entry per CDR3 protein. The sample comprises approximately 530,000 distinct CDR3 sequences, 15% to 20% of which are singletons, and approximately 50% rests with the top ten. This clonotype appeared a few times. The antigen remains undetermined. The germline V gene encodes CDR1 MNHEY and CDR2 SVGEGT. This CDR3 contains 16 residues. V lost 2 bases, J lost 6 bases, and 4 bases stayed unmatched. For ophthalmopathy patients, the Clinical Activity Score was at least 3 and the NOSPECS grade at least 4; duration was under 3 months. It was 8.5 to 10 ml of fresh peripheral blood that supplied the PBMCs.

The sequence came from a middle-aged man with Graves' ophthalmopathy. The gene calls are TRBV6-2 or TRBV6-3 and TRBJ2-2; 12 nucleotides match TRBD2. Sample: blood. Written as DNA, the CDR3 is TGTGCCAGCAGTTACCCCAGACTAGCGGGAGCCGGGGAGCTGTTTTTT. The encoded protein is CASSYPRLAGAGELFF.